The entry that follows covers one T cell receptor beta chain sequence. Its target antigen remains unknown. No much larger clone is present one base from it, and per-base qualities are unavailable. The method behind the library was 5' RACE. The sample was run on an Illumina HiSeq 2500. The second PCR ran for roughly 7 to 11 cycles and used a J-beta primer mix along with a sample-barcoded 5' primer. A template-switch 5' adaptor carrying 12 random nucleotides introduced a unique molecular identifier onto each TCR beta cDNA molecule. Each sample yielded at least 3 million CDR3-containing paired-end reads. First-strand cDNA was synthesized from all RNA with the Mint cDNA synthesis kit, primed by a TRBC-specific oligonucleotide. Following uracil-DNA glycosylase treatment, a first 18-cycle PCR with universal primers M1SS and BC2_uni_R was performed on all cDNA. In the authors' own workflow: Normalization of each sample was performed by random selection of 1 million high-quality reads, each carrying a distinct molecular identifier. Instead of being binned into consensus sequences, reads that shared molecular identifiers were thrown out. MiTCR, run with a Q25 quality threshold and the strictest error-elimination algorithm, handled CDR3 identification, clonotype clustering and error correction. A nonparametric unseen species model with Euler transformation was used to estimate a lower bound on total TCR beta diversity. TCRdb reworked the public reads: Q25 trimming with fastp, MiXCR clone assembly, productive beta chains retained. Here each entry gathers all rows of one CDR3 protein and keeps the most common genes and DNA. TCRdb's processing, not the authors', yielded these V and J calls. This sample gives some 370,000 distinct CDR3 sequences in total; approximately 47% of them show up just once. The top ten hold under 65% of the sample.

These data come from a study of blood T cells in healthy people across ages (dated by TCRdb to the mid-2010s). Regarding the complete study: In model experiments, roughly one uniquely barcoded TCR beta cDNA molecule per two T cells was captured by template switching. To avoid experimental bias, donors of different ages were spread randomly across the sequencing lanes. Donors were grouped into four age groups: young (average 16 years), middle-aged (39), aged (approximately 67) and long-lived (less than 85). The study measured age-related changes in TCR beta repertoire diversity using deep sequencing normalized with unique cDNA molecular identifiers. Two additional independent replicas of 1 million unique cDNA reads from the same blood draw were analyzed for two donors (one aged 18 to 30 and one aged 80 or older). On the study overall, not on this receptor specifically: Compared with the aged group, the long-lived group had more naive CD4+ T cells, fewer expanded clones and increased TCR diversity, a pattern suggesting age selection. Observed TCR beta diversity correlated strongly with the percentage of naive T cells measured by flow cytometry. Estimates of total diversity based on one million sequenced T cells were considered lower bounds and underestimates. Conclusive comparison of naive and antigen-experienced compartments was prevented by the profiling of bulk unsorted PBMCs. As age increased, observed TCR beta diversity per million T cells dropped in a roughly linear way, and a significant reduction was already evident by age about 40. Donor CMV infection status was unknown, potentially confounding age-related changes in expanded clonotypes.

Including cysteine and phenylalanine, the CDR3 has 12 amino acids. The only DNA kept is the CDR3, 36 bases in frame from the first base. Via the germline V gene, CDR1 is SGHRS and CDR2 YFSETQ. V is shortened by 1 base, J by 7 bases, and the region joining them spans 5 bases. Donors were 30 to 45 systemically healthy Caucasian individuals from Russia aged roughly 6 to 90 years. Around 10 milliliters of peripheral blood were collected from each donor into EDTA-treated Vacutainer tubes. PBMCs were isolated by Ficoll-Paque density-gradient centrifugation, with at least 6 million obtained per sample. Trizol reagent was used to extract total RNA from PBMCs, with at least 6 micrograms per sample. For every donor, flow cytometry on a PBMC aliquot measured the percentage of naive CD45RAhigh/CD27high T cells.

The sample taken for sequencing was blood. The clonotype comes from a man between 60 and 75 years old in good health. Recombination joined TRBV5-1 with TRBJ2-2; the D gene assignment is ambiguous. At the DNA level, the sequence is TGCGCCAGCAGCTTGTTCGACGGGGAGCTGTTTTTT. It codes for CASSLFDGELFF.